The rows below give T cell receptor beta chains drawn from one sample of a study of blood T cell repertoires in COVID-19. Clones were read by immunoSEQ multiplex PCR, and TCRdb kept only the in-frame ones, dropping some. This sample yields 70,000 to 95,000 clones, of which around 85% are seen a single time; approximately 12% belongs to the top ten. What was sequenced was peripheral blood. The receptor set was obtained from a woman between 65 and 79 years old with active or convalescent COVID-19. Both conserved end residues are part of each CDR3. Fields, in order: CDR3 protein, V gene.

cdr3_aa: CASSTRGPSFSYEQYF; v_call: TRBV19
cdr3_aa: CASSEPGQGNEKLFF; v_call: TRBV5-6
cdr3_aa: CASSLRQGSYNSPLHF; v_call: TRBV27
cdr3_aa: CASSLPGGEPYEQYF; v_call: TRBV5-6
cdr3_aa: CASSYRTGGDDKNIQYF; v_call: TRBV5-4
cdr3_aa: CSVDSSTDTQYF; v_call: TRBV29-1
cdr3_aa: CSVVPGTGTTEAFF; v_call: TRBV29-1
cdr3_aa: CAISESGTTNEKLFF; v_call: TRBV10-3
cdr3_aa: CASSSPGTAGAFF; v_call: TRBV5-1
cdr3_aa: CASSIVPRGSGANYGYTF; v_call: TRBV19
cdr3_aa: CAITTTGAAGGYTF; v_call: TRBV10-3
cdr3_aa: CASSTAGLAGGTDTQYF; v_call: TRBV5-4
cdr3_aa: CASSTMGGSDTQYF; v_call: TRBV6-5
cdr3_aa: CASSREELGANVLTF; v_call: TRBV4-3
cdr3_aa: CASKPETTSGGYNEQFF; v_call: TRBV5-1
cdr3_aa: CASSDPPGTEAFF; v_call: TRBV10-1
cdr3_aa: CASRTGFNTEAFF; v_call: TRBV12-3/TRBV12-4
cdr3_aa: CASSPQASGGGNVHNEQFF; v_call: TRBV18
cdr3_aa: CATQTGLMGANVLTF; v_call: TRBV2
cdr3_aa: CASSLYSGGNNEQFF; v_call: TRBV18
cdr3_aa: CASSSIDTEQFF; v_call: TRBV28
cdr3_aa: CASSFRAKAYEQYF; v_call: TRBV5-6
cdr3_aa: CAISREAGEKLFF; v_call: TRBV10-3